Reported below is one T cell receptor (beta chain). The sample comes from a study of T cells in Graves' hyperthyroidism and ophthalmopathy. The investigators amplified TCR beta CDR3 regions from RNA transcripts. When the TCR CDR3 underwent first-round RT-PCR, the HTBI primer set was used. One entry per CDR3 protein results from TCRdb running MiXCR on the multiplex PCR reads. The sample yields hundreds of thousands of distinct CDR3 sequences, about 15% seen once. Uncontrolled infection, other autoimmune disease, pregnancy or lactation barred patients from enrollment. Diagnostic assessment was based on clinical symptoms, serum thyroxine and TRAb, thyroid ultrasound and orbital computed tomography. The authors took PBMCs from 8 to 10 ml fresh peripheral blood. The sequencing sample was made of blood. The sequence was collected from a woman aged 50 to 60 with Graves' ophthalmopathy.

CDR3 nucleotide sequence: TGTGCCAGCAGCCAAGATCCCGGGACAAAGGGCAATCAGCCCCAGCATTTT. This gives the protein CASSQDPGTKGNQPQHF. V is TRBV4-2 and J is TRBJ1-5, with a weak D call TRBD1 (6 bases). Trimming removed 0 bases at V and 2 bases at J, with 14 bases between. Germline loops: CDR1 LGHNA, CDR2 YNFKEQ. This CDR3 comprises 17 residues.